A selection of T cell receptor beta chains follows, all from one sample in a study of blood T cell repertoires in COVID-19. Clones were sequenced by immunoSEQ multiplex PCR, and TCRdb holds only the in-frame ones, with some missing. The sample contains 100,000 to 150,000 clones, around 81% of which appear only once. The sequencing sample was made of peripheral blood. The receptors were sampled from a woman aged 45-65 years with acute or convalescent COVID-19. CDR3s include the opening cysteine and the closing phenylalanine or tryptophan. D genes are given only for firm matches. A row's size may be missing; if present it is once, few, many or a size class.

v_call	j_call	d_call	clone_size	cdr3_aa	cdr3_nt
TRBV25-1	TRBJ1-4	-	-	CASSLGLLATNEKLFF	TGTGCCAGCAGCCTCGGACTCCTTGCAACTAATGAAAAACTGTTTTTT
TRBV6-4	TRBJ2-1	TRBD1	few	CASSPGQGAYNEQFF	TGTGCCAGCAGCCCGGGACAGGGGGCCTACAATGAGCAGTTCTTC
TRBV10-1	TRBJ2-7	TRBD2	-	CASSDSGGAYEQYF	TGCGCCAGCAGTGATAGCGGGGGAGCCTACGAGCAGTACTTC
TRBV24-1	TRBJ2-3	-	-	CATSDLQGFTDTQYF	TGTGCCACCAGTGATTTGCAGGGTTTCACAGATACGCAGTATTTT
TRBV5-5	TRBJ1-1	-	-	CASSSRNFPEAFF	TGTGCCAGCAGCTCTAGAAACTTCCCTGAAGCTTTCTTT
TRBV11-2	TRBJ2-3	-	-	CASNTGIAQYF	TGTGCCAGCAATACAGGAATTGCGCAGTATTTT
TRBV28	TRBJ1-1	-	-	CASSLPTRGAFF	TGTGCCAGCAGTCTCCCGACCCGAGGAGCTTTCTTT
TRBV7-2	TRBJ2-7	-	-	CASSAGLANEQYF	TGTGCCAGCAGCGCGGGACTGGCAAACGAGCAGTACTTC
TRBV11-1	TRBJ2-5	TRBD1	few	CASSPRGSVGRETQYF	TGTGCCAGCAGCCCCAGGGGGAGCGTTGGCCGAGAGACCCAGTACTTC
TRBV19	TRBJ1-4	TRBD1	once	CASSIRDRGREKLFF	TGTGCCAGTAGTATAAGGGACAGAGGTCGTGAAAAACTGTTTTTT
TRBV18	TRBJ2-1	TRBD2	-	CASSPPSGSRNEQFF	TGTGCCAGCTCACCTCCTAGCGGGAGTCGGAATGAGCAGTTCTTC
TRBV29-1	TRBJ1-3	-	-	CSVEGHSSGNTIYF	TGCAGCGTTGAAGGCCACAGCTCTGGAAACACCATATATTTT
TRBV5-1	TRBJ1-6	-	-	CASSAYGPGHDNSPLHF	TGCGCCAGCAGCGCCTACGGACCGGGACACGATAATTCACCCCTCCACTTT
TRBV27	TRBJ1-2	-	-	CASRSSGRYGYTF	TGTGCCAGCCGATCATCAGGAAGATATGGCTACACCTTC
TRBV7-3	TRBJ1-1	-	-	CASSSDKNTEAFF	TGTGCCAGCAGTTCTGACAAGAACACTGAAGCTTTCTTT
TRBV4-1	TRBJ2-1	-	-	CASSLSGVRGDEQFF	TGCGCCAGCAGCCTCTCGGGGGTCCGGGGAGATGAGCAGTTCTTC
TRBV7-9	TRBJ2-5	TRBD1	-	CASSIPGQGIGETQYF	TGTGCCAGCAGCATTCCGGGACAGGGTATCGGGGAGACCCAGTACTTC
TRBV2	TRBJ1-1	-	once	CASSTTREGAEAFF	TGTGCCAGCAGTACGACCAGGGAGGGAGCTGAAGCTTTCTTT
TRBV7-9	TRBJ1-6	TRBD1	once	CASSETWGDRGRINSPLHF	TGTGCCAGCAGCGAAACGTGGGGGGACAGGGGGCGAATTAATTCACCCCTCCACTTT
TRBV5-1	TRBJ2-3	-	-	CASSLTGRTDTQYF	TGCGCCAGCAGCTTGACAGGACGAACAGATACGCAGTATTTT
TRBV19	TRBJ2-5	TRBD2	-	CASRAERGTQYF	TGTGCCAGTAGGGCCGAGCGGGGGACCCAGTACTTC
TRBV10-3	TRBJ2-7	TRBD2	-	CAISKASGSSYEQYF	TGTGCCATCAGTAAGGCTAGCGGGAGCTCCTACGAGCAGTACTTC
TRBV9	TRBJ2-2	-	-	CASSVDPGTGELFF	TGTGCCAGCAGCGTAGACCCGGGAACCGGGGAGCTGTTTTTT
TRBV27	TRBJ1-1	-	-	CASSLQGVTEAFF	TGTGCCAGCAGTTTGCAGGGTGTTACTGAAGCTTTCTTT
TRBV2	TRBJ1-4	-	-	CASKRQAVAYEKLFF	TGTGCCAGCAAAAGACAGGCGGTCGCCTACGAAAAACTGTTTTTT
TRBV5-1	TRBJ2-1	-	few	CASSLASRSSYNEQFF	TGCGCCAGCAGCTTGGCTAGCAGAAGCTCCTACAATGAGCAGTTCTTC
TRBV5-1	TRBJ1-5	-	-	CASSLGPVREPQHF	TGCGCCAGCAGCTTGGGACCCGTCAGGGAGCCCCAGCATTTT
TRBV2	TRBJ2-1	TRBD2	-	CASSEGLAGVGEQFF	TGTGCCAGCAGTGAAGGGCTAGCGGGAGTGGGTGAGCAGTTCTTC
TRBV5-1	TRBJ1-5	-	-	CASSSGQPNQPQHF	TGCGCCAGCAGCTCTGGACAGCCAAATCAGCCCCAGCATTTT
TRBV19	TRBJ2-7	TRBD2	few	CASNDGTSGYEQYF	TGTGCCAGTAACGATGGGACTAGCGGTTACGAGCAGTACTTC
TRBV19	TRBJ2-6	TRBD2	-	CASRSLAGGFSGANVLTF	TGTGCCAGTAGGTCCCTAGCGGGAGGTTTCTCTGGGGCCAACGTCCTGACTTTC
TRBV5-1	TRBJ1-2	TRBD1	-	CASSLERQGGGYTF	TGCGCCAGCAGCCTAGAAAGACAGGGGGGCGGCTACACCTTC
TRBV2	TRBJ1-2	-	-	CASSPESGYTF	TGTGCCAGCAGCCCCGAAAGCGGCTACACCTTC
TRBV4-2	TRBJ1-2	TRBD1	-	CASSHSGQGRGASYGYTF	TGTGCCAGCAGCCACTCTGGACAGGGGAGAGGGGCGTCCTATGGCTACACCTTC
TRBV2	TRBJ1-1	TRBD1	-	CASRRQGVNTEAFF	TGTGCCAGCAGAAGACAGGGGGTTAACACTGAAGCTTTCTTT
TRBV2	TRBJ2-5	TRBD2	few	CASSEEREIETQYF	TGTGCCAGCAGTGAAGAGCGGGAGATTGAGACCCAGTACTTC
TRBV5-4	TRBJ2-5	TRBD1	-	CASSYGDRGRETQYF	TGTGCCAGCAGCTATGGAGACAGGGGTCGAGAGACCCAGTACTTC
TRBV19	TRBJ1-3	-	-	CASSIQDSSSGNTIYF	TGTGCCAGTAGTATACAAGACAGCAGCTCTGGAAACACCATATATTTT
TRBV3-1/TRBV3-2	TRBJ1-3	TRBD1	-	CASSRQGTGNTIYF	TGTGCCAGCAGCCGACAGGGTACTGGAAACACCATATATTTT
TRBV6-1	TRBJ1-5	-	once	CASSEAAGIGNQPQHF	TGTGCCAGCAGTGAAGCGGCAGGTATAGGCAATCAGCCCCAGCATTTT
TRBV5-1	TRBJ1-3	-	few	CASSFEYPGSSGNTIYF	TGCGCCAGCAGCTTCGAATATCCGGGGAGCTCTGGAAACACCATATATTTT
TRBV9	TRBJ2-2	TRBD1	few	CASSVGQGAYTGELFF	TGTGCCAGCAGCGTAGGGCAGGGGGCTTACACCGGGGAGCTGTTTTTT
TRBV28	TRBJ2-1	TRBD2	-	CASSFPGLAVSSYNEQFF	TGTGCCAGCAGTTTTCCGGGACTAGCGGTAAGCTCCTACAATGAGCAGTTCTTC
TRBV28	TRBJ2-7	-	-	CASSSPFAGEQYF	TGTGCCAGCAGTTCCCCTTTTGCCGGCGAGCAGTACTTC
TRBV19	TRBJ1-5	TRBD1	-	CASSTGTAYQPQHF	TGTGCCAGTAGCACTGGGACAGCGTATCAGCCCCAGCATTTT
TRBV7-8	TRBJ1-1	-	few	CASSLDRNTEAFF	TGTGCCAGCAGCTTGGACAGGAACACTGAAGCTTTCTTT
TRBV5-1	TRBJ2-1	-	-	CASSLSRYNEQFF	TGCGCCAGCAGCTTGTCTCGTTACAATGAGCAGTTCTTC
TRBV10-2	TRBJ1-2	TRBD1	-	CASSEGTDYGYTF	TGCGCCAGCAGTGAGGGGACAGACTATGGCTACACCTTC
TRBV19	TRBJ1-6	-	-	CASSRDNSPLHF	TGTGCCAGTAGTCGAGATAATTCACCCCTCCACTTT
TRBV9	TRBJ2-2	TRBD1	-	CASSVGVGGSGELFF	TGTGCCAGCAGCGTAGGAGTAGGGGGCAGCGGGGAGCTGTTTTTT
TRBV6-5	TRBJ2-3	-	-	CASNRQVPDTQYF	TGTGCCAGCAACAGACAGGTGCCAGATACGCAGTATTTT
TRBV6-5	TRBJ2-7	-	-	CASSPQGHEQYF	TGTGCCAGCAGCCCACAGGGCCACGAGCAGTACTTC
TRBV27	TRBJ1-2	TRBD1	-	CASRRYTGTGENGYTF	TGTGCCAGCAGGCGCTACACCGGGACAGGGGAAAATGGCTACACCTTC